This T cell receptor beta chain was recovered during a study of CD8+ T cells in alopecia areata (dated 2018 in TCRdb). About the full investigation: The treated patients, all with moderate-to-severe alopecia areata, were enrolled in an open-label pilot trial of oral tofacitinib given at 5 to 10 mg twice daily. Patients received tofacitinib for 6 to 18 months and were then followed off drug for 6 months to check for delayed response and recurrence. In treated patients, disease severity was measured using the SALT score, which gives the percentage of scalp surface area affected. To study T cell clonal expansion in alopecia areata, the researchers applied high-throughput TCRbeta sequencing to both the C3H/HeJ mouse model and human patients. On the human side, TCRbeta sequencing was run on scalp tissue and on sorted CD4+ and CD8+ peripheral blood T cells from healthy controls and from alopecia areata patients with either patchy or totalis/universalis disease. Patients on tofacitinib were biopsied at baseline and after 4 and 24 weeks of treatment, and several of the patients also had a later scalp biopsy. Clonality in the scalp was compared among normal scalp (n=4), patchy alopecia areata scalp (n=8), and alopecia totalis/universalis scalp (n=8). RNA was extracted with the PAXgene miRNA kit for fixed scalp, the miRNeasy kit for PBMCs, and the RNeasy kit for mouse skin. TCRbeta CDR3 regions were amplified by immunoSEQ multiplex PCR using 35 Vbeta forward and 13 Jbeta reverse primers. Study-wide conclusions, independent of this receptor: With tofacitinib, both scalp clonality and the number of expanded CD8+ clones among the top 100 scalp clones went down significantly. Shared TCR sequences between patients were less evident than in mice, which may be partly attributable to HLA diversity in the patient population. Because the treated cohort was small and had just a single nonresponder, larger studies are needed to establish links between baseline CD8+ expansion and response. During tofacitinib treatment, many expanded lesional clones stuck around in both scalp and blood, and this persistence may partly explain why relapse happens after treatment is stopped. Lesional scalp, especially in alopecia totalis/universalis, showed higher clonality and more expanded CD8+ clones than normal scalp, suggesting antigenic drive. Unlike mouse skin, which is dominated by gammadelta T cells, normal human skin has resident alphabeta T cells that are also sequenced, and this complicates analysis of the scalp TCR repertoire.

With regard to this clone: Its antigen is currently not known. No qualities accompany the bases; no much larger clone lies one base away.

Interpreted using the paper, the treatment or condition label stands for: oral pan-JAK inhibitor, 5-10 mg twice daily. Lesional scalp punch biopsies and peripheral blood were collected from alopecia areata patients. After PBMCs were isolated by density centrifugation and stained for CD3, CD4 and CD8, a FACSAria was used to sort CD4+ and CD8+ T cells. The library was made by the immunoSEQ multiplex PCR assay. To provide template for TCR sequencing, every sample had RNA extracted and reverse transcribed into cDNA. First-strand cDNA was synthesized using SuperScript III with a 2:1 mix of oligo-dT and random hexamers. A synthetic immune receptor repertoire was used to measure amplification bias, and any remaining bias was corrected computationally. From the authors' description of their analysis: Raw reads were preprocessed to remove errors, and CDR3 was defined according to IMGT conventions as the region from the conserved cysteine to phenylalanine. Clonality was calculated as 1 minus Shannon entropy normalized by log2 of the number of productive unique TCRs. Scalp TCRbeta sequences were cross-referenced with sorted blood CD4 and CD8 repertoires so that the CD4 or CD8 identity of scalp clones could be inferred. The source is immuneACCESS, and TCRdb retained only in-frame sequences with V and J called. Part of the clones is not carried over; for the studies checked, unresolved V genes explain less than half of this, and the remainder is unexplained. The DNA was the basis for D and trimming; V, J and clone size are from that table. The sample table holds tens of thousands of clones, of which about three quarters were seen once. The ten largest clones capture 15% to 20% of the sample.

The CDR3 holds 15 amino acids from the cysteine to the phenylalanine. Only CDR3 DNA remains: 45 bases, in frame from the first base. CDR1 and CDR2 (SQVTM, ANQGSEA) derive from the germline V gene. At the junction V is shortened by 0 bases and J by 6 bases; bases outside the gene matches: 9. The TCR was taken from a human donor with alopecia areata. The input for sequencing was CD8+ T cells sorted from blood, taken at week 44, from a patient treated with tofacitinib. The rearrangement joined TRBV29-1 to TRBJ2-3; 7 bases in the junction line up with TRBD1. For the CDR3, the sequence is CSVEERGRKEDTQYF. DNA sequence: TGCAGCGTTGAAGAGAGGGGGCGGAAGGAGGATACGCAGTATTTT.